The sequence of this TCR beta chain was determined in a study of vaccination effects on CD4 cells after COVID-19. Findings and caveats of the study: Healthy vaccinees' vaccine-induced clones included only 1 of 255 cross-reacting with common cold coronaviruses. Early timepoints after infection were absent, and convalescent patients were few in the study.

Regarding this clone: Its cognate antigen is unknown.

Antigen-specific CD4+ T cell clonotypes were called by their expansion after viral peptide-pool culture in ViraFEST. Cells that had been cultured for approximately ten days were the source of isolated CD4+ T cells. None of these healthy vaccinees had been infected with SARS-CoV-2 before vaccination. PBMC cultures contained two million cells per well, approximately 9.2 IU/ml IL-2 and 10 ug/ml peptides. The CDR3 consists of 14 residues. Germline lookup yields CDR1 SGHVS and CDR2 FQNEAQ. J gave up 4 bases and V 2 bases, and 4 bases lay outside the gene matches. Repertoires were generated with immunoSEQ multiplex PCR, while TCRdb's copy carries only in-frame clones and drops some. The data contain around 79,000 clones, 78% of them singletons.

The chain carries TRBV7-8 and TRBJ1-1; 7 bases match TRBD1. Sequenced material: CD4+ T cells from PBMCs cultured with SARS-CoV-2 spike peptides, taken before COVID-19 vaccination. This TCR was recovered from a human donor who received a COVID-19 vaccine. CDR3 DNA sequence: TGTGCCAGCAGCTTACAGCGGACAGGCACTGAAGCTTTCTTT. Translating it yields CASSLQRTGTEAFF.